The entry that follows covers one TCR beta chain sequence. V lost 5 bases and J 2 bases, leaving 10 bases between the germline ends. Germline CDR1 is LNHDA and CDR2 is SQIVND (reference sequence). The CDR3 runs 13 residues. Participants' reported clinical history set cohort assignment. This record comes from a study of blood T cell repertoires in COVID-19. Across the whole study: Specimens from acute and convalescent COVID-19 originated in the United States, Italy and Spain.

The repertoire was sequenced with immunoSEQ multiplex PCR; TCRdb's copy has only in-frame clones and lacks some. The repertoire consists of some 190,000 clones, with 86% occurring once and the leading ten covering around 23%. V and J are TRBV19 and TRBJ2-7; TRBD2 is a possible D gene (6 bases). This clonotype was obtained from a woman between 35 and 50 years old in a cohort exposed to, infected with or recovered from COVID-19 (not recorded which). Sample: PBMCs or T cells enriched from blood (not recorded which). In nucleotides, the CDR3 is TGTGCCAGTAGTGGAGGGGCGACCTACGAGCAGTACTTC. Protein: CASSGGATYEQYF. The full variable domain, with the rest looked up from reference TRBV19 and TRBJ2-7, is DGGITQSPKYLFRKEGQNVTLSCEQNLNHDAMYWYRQDPGQGLRLIYYSQIVNDFQKGDIAEGYSVSREKKESFPLTVTSAQKNPTAFYLCASSGGATYEQYFGPGTRLTVT.